This T cell receptor (beta chain) was captured in a study of Graves' ophthalmopathy and Graves' hyperthyroidism. There are many counts of this clonotype. The authors amplified TCR beta CDR3 regions, and they did so from RNA transcripts for repertoire sequencing. An opening RT-PCR round employed HTBI primers and preceded a second-round multiplex PCR. MiXCR, applied by TCRdb to the multiplex PCR reads, yields one record per CDR3 protein. Among about 620,000 distinct CDR3 sequences listed, 22% were seen once. The sequence was collected from a woman younger than 35 with stable Graves' hyperthyroidism. Some clones in this sample may be carry-over from other donors' samples. The sequencing input was peripheral blood.

CDR3 DNA: TGTGCCAGCAGCGGTGGGACAGTACCTCAGCCCCAGCATTTT. Translated: CASSGGTVPQPQHF. The genes are TRBV9 and TRBJ1-5; 7 positions agree with TRBD1. The CDR3 contains 14 residues. Germline assignment: CDR1 SGDLS and CDR2 YYNGEE. J gave up 6 bases and V 3 bases, and 6 bases lay outside the gene matches. Supplemented by reference TRBV9 and TRBJ1-5, the full variable domain reads DSGVTQTPKHLITATGQRVTLRCSPRSGDLSVYWYQQSLDQGLQFLIQYYNGEERAKGNILERFSAQQFPDLHSELNLSSLELGDSALYFCASSGGTVPQPQHFGDGTRLSIL.